The TCR beta chain under discussion was sequenced for a study of T-cell memory formation after mild COVID-19. About the study: Across donors, TCR clusters were largely donor specific. Whole-study findings and limits: CD4+ contracting clones lay mainly in CM and EM, CD8+ ones in EMRA.

MiXCR was run by TCRdb on the 5' RACE reads, yielding one entry per CDR3 protein. The sample consists of approximately 350,000 distinct CDR3 sequences, approximately 27% of them appearing once. This CDR3 comprises 14 residues. In germline, CDR1 is LNHNV, CDR2 YYDKDF (reference sequence). V was shortened by 1 base and J by 1 base, with 7 bases between the two germline ends. Concerning this clonotype itself: Its antigen is as yet unknown.

The sample consisted of PBMCs or a T cell subset sorted from them (not recorded which). This chain joins TRBV15 and TRBJ2-5; D is ambiguous. The receptor's source is an adult woman who had mild COVID-19 (a few samples of this study predate the infection). Cell type and time point are not known. CDR3 region: CATSRGALQETQYF. The DNA of the CDR3 is TGTGCCACCAGCAGAGGGGCGCTCCAAGAGACCCAGTACTTC.